This T cell receptor beta chain was captured by sequencing in a study of T cells in Graves' hyperthyroidism and ophthalmopathy. The study's findings and limits: Peripheral blood also featured most of the thyroid clonotypes expanded above 0.001.

For this clonotype: Its matching antigen is unknown.

Amplification of TCR beta CDR3 regions was performed using RNA transcripts as template. When the TCR CDR3 underwent first-round RT-PCR, the HTBI primer set was used. TCRdb passed the multiplex PCR reads through MiXCR, listing each CDR3 protein once. The sample records more than 500,000 distinct CDR3 sequences, about a sixth being singletons. Trimming stripped 3 bases from V and 5 bases from J, with 14 bases between. This CDR3 is 14 amino acids long. Germline V gives CDR1 MNHNS, CDR2 SASEGT. The study based diagnoses on clinical symptoms, serum thyroxine and TRAb, thyroid ultrasound and orbital computed tomography.

The sequencing input was blood. This chain connects TRBV6-1 to TRBJ2-7, with a tentative D call TRBD1 (5 bases). The sequence came from a woman in her twenties or thirties with Graves' hyperthyroidism. CDR3 sequence (DNA): TGTGCCAGCAGTGACACCACTCAGGGCCACGAGCAGTACTTC. As protein: CASSDTTQGHEQYF.